This TCR beta chain derives from a study of blood T cells in healthy people across ages. Using a J-beta primer mix together with a sample-barcoded 5' primer, a second PCR was run for roughly 7 to 12 cycles. TCRdb re-analysed the 5' RACE reads in MiXCR, keeping a single row per CDR3 protein. Among some 730,000 distinct CDR3 sequences listed, 22% were seen once. The CDR3 spans 13 residues. Germline V gives CDR1 SEHNR, CDR2 FQNEAQ (reference sequence). The receptor was derived from a man between 65 and 85 years old in good health. V gene TRBV7-9 combines with J gene TRBJ2-5, with D possibly matching TRBD2 (6 bases). The J call may be wrong; the DNA end is better matched by TRBJ2-7. Sample: blood. CDR3: CASSLWEDHEQYV. CDR3 DNA: TGTGCCAGCAGCTTGTGGGAGGATCACGAGCAGTACGTC.